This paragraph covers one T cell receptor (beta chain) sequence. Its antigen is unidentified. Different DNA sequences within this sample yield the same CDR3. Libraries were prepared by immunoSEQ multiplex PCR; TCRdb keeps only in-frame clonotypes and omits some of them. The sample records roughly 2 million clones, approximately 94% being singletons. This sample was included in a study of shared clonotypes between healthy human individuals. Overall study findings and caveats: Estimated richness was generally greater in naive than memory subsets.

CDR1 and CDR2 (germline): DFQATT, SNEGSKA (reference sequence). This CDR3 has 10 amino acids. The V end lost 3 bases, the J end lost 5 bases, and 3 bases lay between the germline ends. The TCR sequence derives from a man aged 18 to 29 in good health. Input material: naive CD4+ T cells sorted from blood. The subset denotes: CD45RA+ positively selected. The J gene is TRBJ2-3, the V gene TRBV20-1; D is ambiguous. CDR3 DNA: TGCAGTGCTAGTAAAGATACGCAGTATTTT. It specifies CSASKDTQYF.